The 32 T cell receptor beta chains presented below share a single source sample, sequenced in a study of T cell clones after liver transplantation. TCRdb's copy holds only in-frame clones and misses some; the assay was immunoSEQ multiplex PCR. Of tens of thousands of clones in the sample, 60% to 80% were seen once. The input for sequencing was CD4+ T cells from blood, taken at the 22-month timepoint. The receptors shown here come from a human patient who received a liver transplant. Some T cells here may be from the graft donor.

V gene TRBV28 combines with J gene TRBJ2-1; D is unclear. CDR3 length: 13 amino acids. Germline CDR1 reads MDHEN; CDR2 reads SYDVKM. Trimming took 2 bases from V and 10 from J, leaving 12 bases between them. CDR3 protein: CASSLPAMGEQFF. The CDR3 DNA reads as TGTGCCAGCAGTTTACCGGCAATGGGCGAGCAGTTCTTC.

The chain uses TRBV11-3 and TRBJ2-3; 8 bases align to TRBD1. The CDR3 is 15 amino acids. The V segment lost 2 bases and the J segment 3 bases; nucleotides outside the gene matches: 4. From germline, CDR1 is SGHNT and CDR2 YENEEA. The CDR3 DNA sequence: TGTGCCAGCAGCTTACAGGGGGCAGGGACAGATACGCAGTATTTT. This encodes CASSLQGAGTDTQYF.

The chain links TRBV6-1 to TRBJ1-4; 7 bases fit TRBD1. The trim removed 7 bases at V and 7 bases at J, leaving 9 bases unmatched. Germline values: CDR1 MNHNS, CDR2 SASEGT. This CDR3 region has 14 residues. The CDR3 is CASTQTGETEKLFF. DNA of the CDR3: TGTGCCAGCACCCAAACAGGGGAGACTGAAAAACTGTTTTTT.

V usage is TRBV19 and J usage is TRBJ1-2; 11 nucleotides agree with TRBD1. The CDR3 loop spans 18 amino acids. The junction had 7 bases not matched to a gene; V was cut back by 0 bases and J by 1 base. The germline CDR1 and CDR2 sequences are LNHDA and SQIVND (reference sequence). The CDR3 DNA sequence: TGTGCCAGTAGTATAGATGGGACAGGGGGTCTTCGTAACTATGGCTACACCTTC. Translation: CASSIDGTGGLRNYGYTF. Supplemented by reference TRBV19 and TRBJ1-2, the full variable domain reads DGGITQSPKYLFRKEGQNVTLSCEQNLNHDAMYWYRQDPGQGLRLIYYSQIVNDFQKGDIAEGYSVSREKKESFPLTVTSAQKNPTAFYLCASSIDGTGGLRNYGYTFGSGTRLTVV.

This chain links TRBV20-1 with TRBJ2-1; 8 bases line up with TRBD2. The CDR3 is 11 amino acids. The V gene end was trimmed by 6 bases and the J gene end by 9 bases; junction bases not matched to a gene: 4. From germline, CDR1 is DFQATT and CDR2 SNEGSKA (reference sequence). The CDR3: CSALAGREQFF. CDR3 sequence (DNA): TGCAGTGCCCTAGCGGGCCGTGAGCAGTTCTTC.

The chain has TRBV7-9 and TRBJ2-1; TRBD1 matches 7 bases. CDR1 is SEHNR and CDR2 is FQNEAQ in the germline V gene (reference sequence). The CDR3 consists of 15 residues. V shed 1 base and J 2 bases; nucleotides not matched to a gene: 2. CDR3 in amino acids: CASSLGDSPYNEQFF. The CDR3, as DNA: TGTGCCAGCAGCTTAGGGGACAGTCCCTACAATGAGCAGTTCTTC.

This chain uses TRBV5-1 with TRBJ2-5, with TRBD2 matching 7 bases. The junction had 0 bases not matched to a gene; V was cut back by 1 base and J by 0 bases. CDR3 length equals 14 residues. Germline V gene lookup returns CDR1 SGHRS and CDR2 YFSETQ. The DNA of the CDR3 is TGCGCCAGCAGCTTGAGCGGGAACCAAGAGACCCAGTACTTC. It translates to CASSLSGNQETQYF.

The genes are TRBV7-2 and TRBJ1-4, with a weak D call TRBD1 (6 bases). The CDR3 totals 15 residues. Germline loops: CDR1 SGHTA, CDR2 FQGNSA. V was shortened by 3 bases and J by 4 bases, with 12 bases between the two germline ends. The CDR3 here is CASSFDGQINEKLFF. The CDR3, as DNA: TGTGCCAGCAGCTTCGACGGACAGATTAATGAAAAACTGTTTTTT.

CDR3 coding DNA: TGTGCCAGCAGTCCTTCGGGGGCGCAGGGCTACACCTTC. It is translated as CASSPSGAQGYTF. J is TRBJ1-2 and V is TRBV28; D is perhaps TRBD1 (6 bases). The CDR3 covers 13 residues. V lost 5 bases, J lost 8 bases, and 15 bases lay in between. Germline V gene data show CDR1 as MDHEN and CDR2 as SYDVKM.

This clone occurred once. The V and J genes are TRBV19 and TRBJ1-2; tentatively, D is TRBD1 (5 bases). CDR3 length equals 13 residues. V lost 1 base, J lost 8 bases, and 11 bases lay in between. Germline CDR1 and CDR2: LNHDA and SQIVND (reference sequence). CDR3 DNA sequence: TGTGCCAGTAGTATAGGCAGGGCGGACGGCTACACCTTC. Its translation is CASSIGRADGYTF.

This clone was observed once. The CDR3 region is CAIGQGEHNEQFF. As DNA, the CDR3 is TGTGCCATCGGACAGGGGGAGCACAATGAGCAGTTCTTC. The J gene is TRBJ2-1, the V gene TRBV10-3; 10 bases match TRBD1. Germline V lookup: CDR1 ENHRY, CDR2 SYGVKD. The CDR3 runs to 13 residues. Trimming removed 8 bases from V and 5 bases from J; junction bases left unmatched: 3.

A single count supports this clone. The rearrangement joins TRBV2 to TRBJ1-6, with unresolved D. CDR1 and CDR2 (germline): SNHLY, FYNNEI. V was shortened by 4 bases and J by 8 bases, with 24 bases between the two germline ends. This CDR3 spans 18 amino acids. The CDR3 loop reads CASSGGNVWGGNHSPLHF. Here the CDR3 DNA reads TGTGCCAGCAGTGGCGGTAATGTGTGGGGAGGTAATCATTCACCCCTCCACTTT.

The genes are TRBV10-3 and TRBJ1-1; 9 bases are a match to TRBD1. Trimming at V came to 6 bases and at J to 4 bases, leaving 9 bases not matched to a gene. CDR3 size: 15 residues. Per the germline V gene, CDR1 is ENHRY and CDR2 is SYGVKD. The CDR3 spells CAISATGGRFTEAFF. The CDR3 nucleotides are TGTGCCATCAGCGCCACAGGGGGCAGGTTCACTGAAGCTTTCTTT.

The V gene is TRBV28, the J gene TRBJ2-7; the D is unclear. CDR3 length: 13 amino acids. V was pared by 6 bases and J by 2 bases, with 11 bases between. Germline V gene lookup returns CDR1 MDHEN and CDR2 SYDVKM. The CDR3 sequence is CASRTSEPYEQYF. The CDR3 nucleotides read TGTGCCAGCAGAACGTCGGAGCCCTACGAGCAGTACTTC.

The rearrangement uses TRBV19 and TRBJ2-2; TRBD1 matches at 8 bases. The CDR3 consists of 13 residues. After removal of 10 bases from V and 6 bases from J, the junction contained 7 bases not matched to a gene. From germline, CDR1 is LNHDA and CDR2 SQIVND (reference sequence). CDR3 in DNA: TGTGCCACCGGGACAGGTTTTCCCGGGGAGCTGTTTTTT. As protein: CATGTGFPGELFF.

The chain has TRBV10-3 and TRBJ2-5; tentatively, D is TRBD1 (6 bases). CDR3 length equals 14 residues. The germline V and J ends were trimmed by 4 bases and 0 bases, with 9 bases remaining between them. CDR1 and CDR2 from the germline V gene are ENHRY and SYGVKD. For the CDR3, the DNA is TGTGCCATCAGTGTAGGGGGTAACCAAGAGACCCAGTACTTC. Protein: CAISVGGNQETQYF.

On this clone: The junction shows a germline mismatch at one end, possibly a read error. The identical CDR3 is also encoded by other nucleotide sequences in the sample. J is TRBJ2-7 and V is TRBV11-1, with D perhaps TRBD1 (5 bases). The CDR3 consists of 12 residues. Germline lookup yields CDR1 SGHAT and CDR2 FQDESV (reference sequence). The CDR3 DNA reads as TGTGCCAGCAGTTTAGGGGTCTACGAGCAGTACTTC. It is translated as CASSLGVYEQYF.

This rearrangement joins TRBV11-2 to TRBJ2-1, with 15 bases identical to TRBD2. V gave up 1 base and J gave up 8 bases; unmatched junction bases: 3. CDR1 is SGHAT and CDR2 is FQNNGV in the germline V gene. CDR3 length: 16 amino acids. As DNA, the CDR3 is TGTGCCAGCAGCTTAGGGACTAGCGGGGGGGCCGATGAGCAGTTCTTC. Protein sequence: CASSLGTSGGADEQFF.

The genes are TRBV19 and TRBJ1-1; 7 bases are a match to TRBD1. CDR1 LNHDA and CDR2 SQIVND come from the germline V gene (reference sequence). After removal of 4 bases from V and 4 bases from J, the junction contained 12 bases not matched to a gene. CDR3 size: 16 residues. This chain's CDR3 is CASSTPHRGGGTEAFF. In DNA form, the CDR3 reads TGTGCCAGTAGTACCCCCCACCGAGGGGGCGGCACTGAAGCTTTCTTT.

The chain recombines TRBV5-1 with TRBJ2-7; TRBD2 might be the D (7 bases). The CDR3 sequence is 16 residues long. The germline V and J ends were trimmed by 2 bases and 0 bases, with 15 bases remaining between them. Germline V CDR1 and CDR2: SGHRS, YFSETQ. Here the CDR3 reads CASSFVGGLSSYEQYF. CDR3 in DNA: TGCGCCAGCAGCTTCGTGGGGGGGCTGAGCTCCTACGAGCAGTACTTC.

The rearrangement joins TRBV28 to TRBJ1-1; TRBD1 aligns across 8 bases. V dropped 5 bases and J dropped 1; count of bases not matched to a gene: 9. The CDR3 is 16 amino acids. Looked up from germline, CDR1 is MDHEN and CDR2 is SYDVKM. As DNA, the CDR3 is TGTGCCAGCAGTGGGACAGGCTCTAATAAGAACACTGAAGCTTTCTTT. Encoded protein: CASSGTGSNKNTEAFF.

J is TRBJ1-2 and V is TRBV5-6; 8 positions match TRBD1. The junction had 4 bases not matched to a gene; V was cut back by 0 bases and J by 3 bases. This CDR3 comprises 15 residues. The V gene's germline CDR1 is SGHDT and CDR2 YYEEEE. The CDR3 bases are TGTGCCAGCAGCTTGGGGCCAGGGGGCGACTATGGCTACACCTTC. It translates to CASSLGPGGDYGYTF.

The chain joins TRBV10-3 to TRBJ2-1; TRBD1 might be the D (6 bases). V dropped 3 bases and J dropped 4 bases, with 10 bases sitting between them. The germline gives CDR1 ENHRY, CDR2 SYGVKD. The CDR3 loop spans 14 amino acids. The CDR3 DNA reads as TGTGCCATCAGTGAAAACGACAGGTACAATGAGCAGTTCTTC. It translates to CAISENDRYNEQFF.

The V call is TRBV5-6, the J call TRBJ2-2, with D possibly matching TRBD1 (5 bases). Germline CDR1 is SGHDT and CDR2 is YYEEEE. The CDR3 is 13 residues long. Trimming removed 4 bases from V and 5 bases from J, with 9 bases in between. CDR3: CASSRQLTGELFF. For the CDR3, the DNA is TGTGCCAGCAGCAGACAGTTGACCGGGGAGCTGTTTTTT.

This clone has more than one count but fewer than ten. The chain couples TRBV7-3 to TRBJ2-5; possibly TRBD1 for D (5 bases). Per germline, CDR1 SGHTA and CDR2 FQGTGA. V lost 10 bases and J 4 bases, leaving 16 bases between the germline ends. The CDR3 loop spans 13 amino acids. The CDR3, as DNA: TGTGCCACCTCTTGGGGCGCCGGAGAGACCCAGTACTTC. Translated: CATSWGAGETQYF.

As to this clone: Different DNA sequences within this sample yield the same CDR3. The chain uses TRBV18 and TRBJ1-4; no firm D call. The V end was cut by 2 bases, the J end by 0 bases, with 7 bases between. Germline CDR1 reads KGHSH; CDR2 reads LQKENI. The CDR3 has 15 residues. The CDR3 nucleotides read TGTGCCAGCTCACCAAACAGCGCAACTAATGAAAAACTGTTTTTT. This codes for CASSPNSATNEKLFF.

V is TRBV12-2 and J is TRBJ1-5. TRBV12-2 is annotated as a pseudogene. The CDR3 has 11 residues. The CDR3 loop is CASRSLRPQHF. The CDR3 DNA follows: TGTGCAAGTCGCTCTCTACGGCCCCAGCATTTT.

This sequence joins TRBV2 and TRBJ1-1; no definite D call. The CDR3 is 14 amino acids. The germline CDR1 and CDR2 sequences are SNHLY and FYNNEI. Trimming took 8 bases from V and 5 from J, leaving 18 bases between them. CDR3 sequence reads: CASELSVIGTEAFF. The CDR3 DNA follows: TGTGCCAGCGAACTCAGCGTTATTGGGACTGAAGCTTTCTTT.

This clone appeared a few times. The chain joins TRBV5-4 to TRBJ2-7; no clear D gene. The germline V gene has CDR1 SGHNT and CDR2 YYREEE (reference sequence). V lost 3 bases, J lost 6 bases, and 16 bases lay in between. The CDR3 is 14 residues long. CDR3 bases: TGTGCCAGCAGCTCACGGACGGCCGTATTCGAGCAGTACTTC. Translated: CASSSRTAVFEQYF.

The sample holds a few counts of this clone. CDR3 loop: CSFRGWGNYGYTF. The CDR3 region has the DNA TGCAGCTTCAGGGGCTGGGGAAACTATGGCTACACCTTC. This chain joins TRBV29-1 and TRBJ1-2; tentatively, D is TRBD1 (6 bases). Trimming shortened V by 8 bases and J by 2 bases, and 15 bases separated the two germline ends. Per the germline V gene, CDR1 is SQVTM and CDR2 is ANQGSEA. CDR3 length: 13 amino acids.

This chain connects TRBV6-6 to TRBJ2-3; the D call may be TRBD1 or TRBD2 (6 bases each). The germline V gene encodes CDR1 MNHNY and CDR2 SVGAGI (reference sequence). The CDR3 is 16 amino acids. The V end was cut by 0 bases, the J end by 5 bases, with 15 bases between. CDR3 sequence reads: CASSYSNLGGGDTQYF. The DNA of the CDR3 is TGTGCCAGCAGTTACTCGAATTTGGGGGGCGGAGATACGCAGTATTTT.

The chain employs TRBV28 and TRBJ1-1, with D hard to call. Trimming took off 7 bases at V and 2 bases at J, with 8 bases between the two ends. CDR1 is MDHEN and CDR2 is SYDVKM in the germline V gene. The CDR3 is made up of 12 amino acids. The CDR3 region has the DNA TGTGCCAGCACTGGCCAAAACACTGAAGCTTTCTTT. Its translation: CASTGQNTEAFF.